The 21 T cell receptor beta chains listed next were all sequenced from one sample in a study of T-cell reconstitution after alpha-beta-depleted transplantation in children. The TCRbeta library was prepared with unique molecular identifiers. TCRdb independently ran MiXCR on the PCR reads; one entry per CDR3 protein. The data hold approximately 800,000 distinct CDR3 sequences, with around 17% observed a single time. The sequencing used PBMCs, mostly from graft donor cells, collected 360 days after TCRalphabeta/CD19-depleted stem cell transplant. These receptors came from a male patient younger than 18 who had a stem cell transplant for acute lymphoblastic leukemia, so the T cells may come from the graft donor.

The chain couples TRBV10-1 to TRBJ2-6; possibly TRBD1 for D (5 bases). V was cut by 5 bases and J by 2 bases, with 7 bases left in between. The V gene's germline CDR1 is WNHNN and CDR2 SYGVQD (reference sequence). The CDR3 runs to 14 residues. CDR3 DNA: TGCGCCAGCAGTAAAGGGGCTGGGGCCAACGTCCTGACTTTC. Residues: CASSKGAGANVLTF.

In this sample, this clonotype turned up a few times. The CDR3 DNA reads as TGTGCCAGCAGCTTATGGGCGGGAGGCCCCAATGAGCAGTTCTTC. Translating it yields CASSLWAGGPNEQFF. The chain links TRBV7-8 to TRBJ2-1, with TRBD2 matching over 8 bases. Losses at the gene ends were 2 bases for V and 6 bases for J; bases not matched to a gene: 6. Per germline, CDR1 SGHVS and CDR2 FQNEAQ. The CDR3 runs to 15 residues.

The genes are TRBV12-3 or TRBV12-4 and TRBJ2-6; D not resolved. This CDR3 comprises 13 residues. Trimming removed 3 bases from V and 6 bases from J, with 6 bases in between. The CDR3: CASSFTQANVLTF. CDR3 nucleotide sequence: TGTGCCAGCAGTTTTACTCAGGCCAACGTCCTGACTTTC.

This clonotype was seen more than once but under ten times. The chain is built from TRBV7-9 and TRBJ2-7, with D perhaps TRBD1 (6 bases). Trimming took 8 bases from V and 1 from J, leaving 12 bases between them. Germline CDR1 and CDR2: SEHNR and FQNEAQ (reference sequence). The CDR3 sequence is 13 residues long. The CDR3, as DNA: TGTGCCAGCCTCTCGGACAGTTCCTACGAGCAGTACTTC. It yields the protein CASLSDSSYEQYF. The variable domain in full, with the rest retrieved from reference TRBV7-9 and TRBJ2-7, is DTGVSQNPRHKITKRGQNVTFRCDPISEHNRLYWYRQTLGQGPEFLTYFQNEAQLEKSRLLSDRFSAERPKGSFSTLEIQRTEQGDSAMYLCASLSDSSYEQYFGPGTRLTVT.

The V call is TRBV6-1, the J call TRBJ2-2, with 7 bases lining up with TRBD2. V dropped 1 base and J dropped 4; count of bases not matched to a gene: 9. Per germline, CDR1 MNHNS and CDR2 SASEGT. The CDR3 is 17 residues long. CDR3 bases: TGTGCCAGCAGTGAAGAACGACTAGCCTGTGGCACCGGGGAGCTGTTTTTT. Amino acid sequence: CASSEERLACGTGELFF.

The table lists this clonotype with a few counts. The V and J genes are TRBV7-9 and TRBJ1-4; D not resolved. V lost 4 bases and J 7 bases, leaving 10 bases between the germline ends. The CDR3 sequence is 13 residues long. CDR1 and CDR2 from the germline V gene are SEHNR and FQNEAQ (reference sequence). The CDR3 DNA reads TGTGCCAGCAGCTCGCGTGGAGGTGAAAAACTGTTTTTT. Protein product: CASSSRGGEKLFF.

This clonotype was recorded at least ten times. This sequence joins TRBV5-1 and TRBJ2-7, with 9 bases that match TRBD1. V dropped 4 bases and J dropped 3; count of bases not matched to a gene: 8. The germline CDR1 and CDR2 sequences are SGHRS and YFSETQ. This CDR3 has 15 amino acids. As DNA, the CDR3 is TGCGCCAGCAGCCACGGACAGGGGTTGATCTACGAGCAGTACTTC. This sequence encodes CASSHGQGLIYEQYF.

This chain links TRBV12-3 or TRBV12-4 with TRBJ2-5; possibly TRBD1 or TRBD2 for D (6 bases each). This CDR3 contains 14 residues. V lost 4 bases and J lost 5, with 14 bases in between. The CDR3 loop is CASSSHGGLETQYF. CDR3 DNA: TGTGCCAGCAGTTCGCATGGGGGGCTGGAGACCCAGTACTTC.

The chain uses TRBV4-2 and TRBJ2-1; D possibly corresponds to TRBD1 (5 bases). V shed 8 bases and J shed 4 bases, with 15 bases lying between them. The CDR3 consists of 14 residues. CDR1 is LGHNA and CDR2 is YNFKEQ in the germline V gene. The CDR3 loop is CASGLGLLYNEQFF. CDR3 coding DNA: TGTGCCAGCGGCTTGGGGCTCCTGTACAATGAGCAGTTCTTC.

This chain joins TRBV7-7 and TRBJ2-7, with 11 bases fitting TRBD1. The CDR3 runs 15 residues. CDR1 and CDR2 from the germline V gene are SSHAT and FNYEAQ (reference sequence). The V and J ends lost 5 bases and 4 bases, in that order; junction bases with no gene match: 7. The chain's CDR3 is CASSIGTGGGYEQYF. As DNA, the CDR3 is TGTGCCAGCAGCATAGGGACAGGGGGGGGGTACGAGCAGTACTTC.

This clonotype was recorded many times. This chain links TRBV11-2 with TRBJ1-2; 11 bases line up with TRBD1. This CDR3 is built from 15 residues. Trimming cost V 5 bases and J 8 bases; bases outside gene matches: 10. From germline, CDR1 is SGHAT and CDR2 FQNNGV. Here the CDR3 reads CASSPNRDRGSGYTF. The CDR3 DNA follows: TGTGCCAGCAGCCCCAACCGGGACAGGGGGTCGGGCTACACCTTC.

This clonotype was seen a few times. CDR3 sequence reads: CASSSTSGRPNEQFF. The DNA of the CDR3 is TGTGCCAGCAGCTCGACTAGCGGGAGACCAAATGAGCAGTTCTTC. This chain joins TRBV9 and TRBJ2-1; 12 bases match TRBD2. The germline V gene encodes CDR1 SGDLS and CDR2 YYNGEE. This CDR3 has 15 residues. The V segment lost 4 bases and the J segment 7 bases; nucleotides outside the gene matches: 6.

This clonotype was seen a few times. CDR3 in DNA: TGCAGCGCCGAGGGACAGGGAAAAGGCTACACCTTC. Amino acids: CSAEGQGKGYTF. This chain connects TRBV29-1 to TRBJ1-2, with TRBD1 identical over 9 bases. Trimming took 7 bases from V and 8 from J; bases not matched to a gene: 8. The CDR3 contains 12 residues. The germline gives CDR1 SQVTM, CDR2 ANQGSEA. The full variable domain, in which reference TRBV29-1 and TRBJ1-2 provide the parts outside the CDR3, is SAVISQKPSRDICQRGTSLTIQCQVDSQVTMMFWYRQQPGQSLTLIATANQGSEATYESGFVIDKFPISRPNLTFSTLTVSNMSPEDSSIYLCSAEGQGKGYTFGSGTRLTVV.

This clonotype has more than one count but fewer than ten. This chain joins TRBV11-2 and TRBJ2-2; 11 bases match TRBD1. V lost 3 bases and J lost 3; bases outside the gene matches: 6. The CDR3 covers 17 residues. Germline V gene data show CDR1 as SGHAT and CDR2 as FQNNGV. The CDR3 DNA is TGTGCCAGCAGCTTGAGGACAGGGGGCCGGGACACCGGGGAGCTGTTTTTT. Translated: CASSLRTGGRDTGELFF.

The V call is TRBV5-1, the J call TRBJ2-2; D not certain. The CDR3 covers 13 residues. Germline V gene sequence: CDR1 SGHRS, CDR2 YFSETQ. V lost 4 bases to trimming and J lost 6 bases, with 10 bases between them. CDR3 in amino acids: CASSDQIAGELFF. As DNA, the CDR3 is TGCGCCAGCAGCGACCAAATAGCCGGGGAGCTGTTTTTT.

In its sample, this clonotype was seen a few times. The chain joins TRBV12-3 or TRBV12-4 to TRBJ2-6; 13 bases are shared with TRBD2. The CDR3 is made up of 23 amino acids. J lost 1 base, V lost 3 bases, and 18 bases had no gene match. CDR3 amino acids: CASSFRPLLAGGPVRSGANVLTF. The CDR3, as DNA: TGTGCCAGCAGTTTCCGACCCTTACTAGCGGGAGGGCCTGTCAGATCTGGGGCCAACGTCCTGACTTTC.

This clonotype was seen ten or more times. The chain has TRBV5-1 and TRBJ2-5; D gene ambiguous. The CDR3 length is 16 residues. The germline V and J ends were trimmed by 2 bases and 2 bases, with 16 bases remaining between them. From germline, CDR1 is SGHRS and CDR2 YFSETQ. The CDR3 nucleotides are TGCGCCAGCAGCTTTGAGCGAACAACAGTACAAGAGACCCAGTACTTC. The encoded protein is CASSFERTTVQETQYF.

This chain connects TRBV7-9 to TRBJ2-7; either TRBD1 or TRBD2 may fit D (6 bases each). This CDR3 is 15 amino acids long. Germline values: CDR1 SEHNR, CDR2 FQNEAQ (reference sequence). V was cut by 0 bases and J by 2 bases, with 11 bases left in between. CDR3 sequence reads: CASSLARGGPYEQYF. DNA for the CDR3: TGTGCCAGCAGCTTAGCGAGAGGGGGGCCCTACGAGCAGTACTTC.

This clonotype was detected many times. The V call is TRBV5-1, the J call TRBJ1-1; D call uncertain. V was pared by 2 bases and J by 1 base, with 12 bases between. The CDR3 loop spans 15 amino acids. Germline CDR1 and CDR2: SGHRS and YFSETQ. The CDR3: CASSFEVGWNTEAFF. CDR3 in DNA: TGCGCCAGCAGCTTCGAGGTTGGTTGGAACACTGAAGCTTTCTTT.

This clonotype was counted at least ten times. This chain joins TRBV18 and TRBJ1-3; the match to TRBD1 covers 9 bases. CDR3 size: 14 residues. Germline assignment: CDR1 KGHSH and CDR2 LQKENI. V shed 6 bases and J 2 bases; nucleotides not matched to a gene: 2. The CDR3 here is CASSGTGTGNTIYF. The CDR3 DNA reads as TGTGCCAGCTCGGGGACAGGGACTGGAAACACCATATATTTT.

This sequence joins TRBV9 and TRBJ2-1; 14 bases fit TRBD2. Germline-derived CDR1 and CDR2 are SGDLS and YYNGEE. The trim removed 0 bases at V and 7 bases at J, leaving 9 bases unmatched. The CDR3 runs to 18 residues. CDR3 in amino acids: CASSVARGLAGVWNEQFF. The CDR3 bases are TGTGCCAGCAGCGTAGCGAGGGGACTAGCGGGAGTTTGGAATGAGCAGTTCTTC.